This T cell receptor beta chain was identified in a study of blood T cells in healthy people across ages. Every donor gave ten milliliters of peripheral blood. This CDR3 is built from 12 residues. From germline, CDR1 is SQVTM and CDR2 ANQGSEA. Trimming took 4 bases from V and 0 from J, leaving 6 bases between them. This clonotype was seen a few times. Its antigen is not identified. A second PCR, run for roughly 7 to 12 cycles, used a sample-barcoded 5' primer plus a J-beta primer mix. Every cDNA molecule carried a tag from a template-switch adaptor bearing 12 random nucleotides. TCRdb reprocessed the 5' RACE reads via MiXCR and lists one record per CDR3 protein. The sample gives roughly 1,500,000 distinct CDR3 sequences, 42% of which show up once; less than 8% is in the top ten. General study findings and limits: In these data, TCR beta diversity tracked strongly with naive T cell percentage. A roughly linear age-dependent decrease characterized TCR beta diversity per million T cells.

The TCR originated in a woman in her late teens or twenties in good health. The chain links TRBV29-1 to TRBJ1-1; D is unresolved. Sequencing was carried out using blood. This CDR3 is CSVVVVNTEAFF. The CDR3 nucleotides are TGCAGCGTTGTAGTAGTGAACACTGAAGCTTTCTTT.